The T cell receptor beta chain described here comes from a study of shared clonotypes between healthy human individuals. CDR1 is SEHNR and CDR2 is FQNEAQ in the germline V gene (reference sequence). The CDR3 has 13 amino acids. Trimming took 5 bases from V and 4 from J, leaving 12 bases between them. CD8 cells regarded as naive lacked CD45RO, were positively chosen for CCR7, and omitted terminally differentiated effector memory CD45RA+ cells. The repertoire was sequenced with immunoSEQ multiplex PCR; TCRdb's copy has only in-frame clones and lacks some. This sample yields around 2,100,000 clones, of which approximately 95% are seen a single time; around 1% belongs to the top ten.

This chain connects TRBV7-9 to TRBJ2-7; tentative D call: TRBD1 (6 bases). The sample was naive CD8+ T cells sorted from blood. The source is a man between 18 and 35 years old in good health. The CDR3 coding sequence is TGTGCCAGCAGCGCTACAGGGAATTACGAGCAGTACTTC. It yields the protein CASSATGNYEQYF.